The source of this T cell receptor beta chain is a study of CD8+ T cells in alopecia areata. The treatment was: oral pan-JAK inhibitor, 5-10 mg twice daily. As part of sample collection, lesional scalp punch biopsies and peripheral blood were taken from alopecia areata patients. TCR sequencing used cDNA made by reverse transcription of extracted RNA. The repertoire was sequenced with immunoSEQ multiplex PCR; TCRdb's copy has only in-frame clones and lacks some. The data hold around 150,000 clones, with roughly four fifths observed a single time. V lost 1 base and J lost 1; bases outside the gene matches: 9. The CDR3 length is 16 residues. Per the germline V gene, CDR1 is SQVTM and CDR2 is ANQGSEA.

The sample in question was CD8+ T cells sorted from blood, obtained at week 4, from a patient treated with tofacitinib. V gene TRBV29-1 combines with J gene TRBJ2-5; TRBD1 matches 7 bases. The sequence came from a human donor with alopecia areata. The CDR3 coding sequence is TGCAGCGTTGAAGGTATAGACCGGGACAGCCAAGAGACCCAGTACTTC. This encodes CSVEGIDRDSQETQYF.